The rows below give T cell receptor beta chains drawn from one sample of a study of response to subunit inactivated influenza vaccine. From the RT-PCR reads, TCRdb called clonotypes with MiXCR, one entry per CDR3 protein. The sample includes fewer than 800,000 distinct CDR3 sequences, 15% to 18% of them seen just once. This specimen consisted of PBMCs from blood, obtained approximately 12 days after vaccination. The receptor set was obtained from a man aged 50 to 59 who received an inactivated influenza vaccine. CDR3s include the opening cysteine and the closing phenylalanine or tryptophan. Fields, in order: D gene, V gene, clone size, J gene, CDR3 DNA, CDR3 protein. The D gene is left open where the match is weak. Part of the rows lack a size; the others show once, few, many or a class for expanded clones.

d_gene: .; v_gene: TRBV10-3; abundance: .; j_gene: TRBJ1-1; CDR3nt: TGTGCCATCAGTGAGTCGTCTCTCCCCACCGGAGCTTTCTTT; CDR3aa: CAISESSLPTGAFF
d_gene: .; v_gene: TRBV20-1; abundance: .; j_gene: TRBJ2-1; CDR3nt: TGCAGTGCTAGTTTTACAGGAGGTTTTAACTCCTACAATGAGCAGTTCTTC; CDR3aa: CSASFTGGFNSYNEQFF
d_gene: .; v_gene: TRBV12-3/TRBV12-4; abundance: many; j_gene: TRBJ2-5; CDR3nt: TGTGCCAGCAGCTCCGGCCCTCAAGGGTTGGCCCAGTACTTC; CDR3aa: CASSSGPQGLAQYF
d_gene: .; v_gene: TRBV29-1; abundance: many; j_gene: TRBJ1-1; CDR3nt: TGCAGCGTTGTTCTTGGGGAAGCTTTCTTT; CDR3aa: CSVVLGEAFF
d_gene: .; v_gene: TRBV7-2; abundance: few; j_gene: TRBJ1-3; CDR3nt: TGTGCCAGCAGCTCCCCAGGACCCGGAGACACCATATATTTT; CDR3aa: CASSSPGPGDTIYF
d_gene: TRBD2; v_gene: TRBV10-3; abundance: few; j_gene: TRBJ2-5; CDR3nt: TGTGCCACCCAGCGGGAGGCGTTCCAAGAGACCCAGTACTTC; CDR3aa: CATQREAFQETQYF
d_gene: .; v_gene: TRBV28; abundance: .; j_gene: TRBJ2-7; CDR3nt: TGTGCCAGCAGGTTATCGTACAGGGGAGGGGAGCAGTACTTC; CDR3aa: CASRLSYRGGEQYF
d_gene: .; v_gene: TRBV6-5; abundance: .; j_gene: TRBJ2-7; CDR3nt: TGTGCCAGCAGTCGCAGGGATGGCGAGCAGTACTTC; CDR3aa: CASSRRDGEQYF
d_gene: .; v_gene: TRBV20-1; abundance: few; j_gene: TRBJ2-7; CDR3nt: TGCAGTGCATTAGGCCCCAACTACTACGAGCAGTACTTC; CDR3aa: CSALGPNYYEQYF
d_gene: .; v_gene: TRBV12-3/TRBV12-4; abundance: .; j_gene: TRBJ2-7; CDR3nt: TGTGCCAGCAGTGGGACCGAGGGCTACGAGCAGTACTTC; CDR3aa: CASSGTEGYEQYF
d_gene: TRBD1; v_gene: TRBV27; abundance: few; j_gene: TRBJ1-5; CDR3nt: TGTGCCAGCGGACCCGGGACAGTCTATTATAGCAATCAGCCCCAGCATTTT; CDR3aa: CASGPGTVYYSNQPQHF
d_gene: .; v_gene: TRBV3-1; abundance: once; j_gene: TRBJ2-1; CDR3nt: TGTGCCAGCAGCACTATACAGGGTAGCTCCTACAATGAGCAGTTCTTC; CDR3aa: CASSTIQGSSYNEQFF
d_gene: TRBD2; v_gene: TRBV2; abundance: .; j_gene: TRBJ2-2; CDR3nt: TGTGCCGGAAGGGCAAGCGGGAGTAGGAACACCGGGGAGCTGTTTTTT; CDR3aa: CAGRASGSRNTGELFF
d_gene: TRBD1; v_gene: TRBV7-9; abundance: .; j_gene: TRBJ2-1; CDR3nt: TGTGCCAGCAGCATCACCGGGACAGGGTATGAGCAGTTCTTC; CDR3aa: CASSITGTGYEQFF
d_gene: .; v_gene: TRBV10-3; abundance: .; j_gene: TRBJ1-6; CDR3nt: TGTGCCATCAGTGAGTTTGGCAGGCCTAATTCACCCCTCCACTTT; CDR3aa: CAISEFGRPNSPLHF
d_gene: .; v_gene: TRBV11-2; abundance: .; j_gene: TRBJ2-2; CDR3nt: TGTGCCAGCAGCTTAAAAGCGGGCGCGAACACCGGGGAGCTGTTTTTT; CDR3aa: CASSLKAGANTGELFF
d_gene: .; v_gene: TRBV12-3/TRBV12-4; abundance: few; j_gene: TRBJ2-3; CDR3nt: TGTGCCAGCAGTTCAGGACATCCCCGCACAGATACGCAGTATTTT; CDR3aa: CASSSGHPRTDTQYF
d_gene: .; v_gene: TRBV30; abundance: .; j_gene: TRBJ1-3; CDR3nt: TGTGCCTGGAGACAGTGGGGAAACACCATATATTTT; CDR3aa: CAWRQWGNTIYF
d_gene: TRBD2; v_gene: TRBV28; abundance: .; j_gene: TRBJ2-1; CDR3nt: TGTGCCGCCAAACTAGCGGGATCTTACAATGAGCAGTTCTTC; CDR3aa: CAAKLAGSYNEQFF
d_gene: .; v_gene: TRBV5-1; abundance: few; j_gene: TRBJ1-6; CDR3nt: TGCGCCAGCAGCTTGGAAGGACAGTATAATTCACCCCTCCACTTT; CDR3aa: CASSLEGQYNSPLHF
d_gene: .; v_gene: TRBV7-2; abundance: few; j_gene: TRBJ2-1; CDR3nt: TGTGCCAGCAGCTTAGGCGGGCAGATCTACAATGAGCAGTTCTTC; CDR3aa: CASSLGGQIYNEQFF
d_gene: .; v_gene: TRBV4-2; abundance: few; j_gene: TRBJ2-6; CDR3nt: TGTGCCAGCAGCCAAGTTGTAGGGCTAGCAGGGGCCAACGTCCTGACTTTC; CDR3aa: CASSQVVGLAGANVLTF
d_gene: TRBD1; v_gene: TRBV11-2; abundance: once; j_gene: TRBJ2-1; CDR3nt: TGTGCCAGCAGCCCAGGAGGGGGACAGGGGGCAAGTGAGCAGTTCTTC; CDR3aa: CASSPGGGQGASEQFF
d_gene: TRBD1; v_gene: TRBV7-9; abundance: few; j_gene: TRBJ2-5; CDR3nt: TGTGCCAGCTATTCGACAGGGCGGGCGGAGACCCAGTACTTC; CDR3aa: CASYSTGRAETQYF
d_gene: TRBD2; v_gene: TRBV20-1; abundance: .; j_gene: TRBJ2-1; CDR3nt: TGCAGTGCTAGAGATCTAGCGGGGGATTACAATGAGCAGTTCTTC; CDR3aa: CSARDLAGDYNEQFF
d_gene: .; v_gene: TRBV7-2; abundance: few; j_gene: TRBJ1-2; CDR3nt: TGTGCCAGCAGCTTAGCGAGGGGAACCCCCTATGGCTACACCTTC; CDR3aa: CASSLARGTPYGYTF
d_gene: .; v_gene: TRBV7-2; abundance: once; j_gene: TRBJ2-4; CDR3nt: TGTGCCAGCAGCTTAGGCGCAGGGGTTTCCAAAAACATTCAGTACTTC; CDR3aa: CASSLGAGVSKNIQYF
d_gene: .; v_gene: TRBV7-2; abundance: .; j_gene: TRBJ2-5; CDR3nt: TGTGCCAGCAGCTTAGTGCAGCTGCGGGAGACCCAGTACTTC; CDR3aa: CASSLVQLRETQYF
d_gene: .; v_gene: TRBV12-3/TRBV12-4; abundance: few; j_gene: TRBJ1-5; CDR3nt: TGTGCCAGCAGAGGGGGAGTTCAGCCCCAGCATTTT; CDR3aa: CASRGGVQPQHF
d_gene: TRBD1; v_gene: TRBV20-1; abundance: few; j_gene: TRBJ2-7; CDR3nt: TGCAGTGCTCCGGGACAGGGGCCTTGGAGTGAGCAGTACTTC; CDR3aa: CSAPGQGPWSEQYF
d_gene: TRBD2; v_gene: TRBV3-1; abundance: .; j_gene: TRBJ2-5; CDR3nt: TGTGCCAGCAGCCCCCTAGCGGGGGCTCAAGAGACCCAGTACTTC; CDR3aa: CASSPLAGAQETQYF
d_gene: .; v_gene: TRBV7-2; abundance: .; j_gene: TRBJ2-3; CDR3nt: TGTGCCAGCAGCTTAGTGGGGGGGCCTGGGGATACGCAGTATTTT; CDR3aa: CASSLVGGPGDTQYF
d_gene: TRBD2; v_gene: TRBV13; abundance: many; j_gene: TRBJ2-7; CDR3nt: TGTGCCAGCAGCTTAGACCCCCTAGCGGACGAGCAGTACTTC; CDR3aa: CASSLDPLADEQYF
d_gene: TRBD2; v_gene: TRBV11-2; abundance: .; j_gene: TRBJ2-7; CDR3nt: TGTGCCAGCTGCTCTTCGCCGGGACTAGCGGGGGGCGAGCAGTACTTC; CDR3aa: CASCSSPGLAGGEQYF
d_gene: TRBD2; v_gene: TRBV9; abundance: many; j_gene: TRBJ2-5; CDR3nt: TGTGCCAGCAGTTCTCTAGCGGGAGGTCAGGAGACCCAGTACTTC; CDR3aa: CASSSLAGGQETQYF
d_gene: TRBD2; v_gene: TRBV12-3/TRBV12-4; abundance: .; j_gene: TRBJ2-5; CDR3nt: TGTGCCAGCAGTTTCGGGAGGACAAACCTCCAAGAGACCCAGTACTTC; CDR3aa: CASSFGRTNLQETQYF
d_gene: TRBD2; v_gene: TRBV30; abundance: .; j_gene: TRBJ2-1; CDR3nt: TGTGCCTGGAGTGTCGGGGTAGCGGGAGGTGAGCAGTTCTTC; CDR3aa: CAWSVGVAGGEQFF
d_gene: .; v_gene: TRBV7-6; abundance: .; j_gene: TRBJ2-5; CDR3nt: TGTGCCAGCAGCGCCCGGGGGGCCTTCCAAGAGACCCAGTACTTC; CDR3aa: CASSARGAFQETQYF
d_gene: TRBD2; v_gene: TRBV4-3; abundance: few; j_gene: TRBJ2-1; CDR3nt: TGCGCCAGCAGCCAAGATGATAGAGGGGACTACTATCGCTTCTTC; CDR3aa: CASSQDDRGDYYRFF
d_gene: .; v_gene: TRBV12-3/TRBV12-4; abundance: many; j_gene: TRBJ2-2; CDR3nt: TGTGCCAGCAGTTCTGGGCAGGGCTCCACCGGGGAGCTGTTTTTT; CDR3aa: CASSSGQGSTGELFF
d_gene: .; v_gene: TRBV21-1; abundance: .; j_gene: TRBJ2-5; CDR3nt: TGTGCCAGCAGCAAAAAGGATACCAAACCGTTTAGGGCCCAGTACTTC; CDR3aa: CASSKKDTKPFRAQYF